The 7 T cell receptor beta chains below were found in one sample sequenced in a study of post-analysis software for immune sequencing data. Notes on the study in general: Relative to controls, patients had about 5 TRBV segments at higher frequency, with TRBV5-6, TRBV5-1 and TRBV20-1 among these.

These TCRs are of unknown antigen specificity. Prepared libraries of TCR beta cDNA carried unique molecular identifiers. One entry per CDR3 protein results from TCRdb running MiXCR on the PCR reads. The repertoire consists of fewer than 850,000 distinct CDR3 sequences, with about 45% occurring once and the leading ten covering roughly 5%. Sequencing used blood. These TCRs come from a girl under 18 with multiple sclerosis.

The rearrangement uses TRBV4-2 and TRBJ2-3; 8 bases agree with TRBD2. There are 14 residues in the CDR3. V lost 5 bases to trimming and J lost 6 bases; unmatched junction nucleotides: 7. Germline CDR1 reads LGHNA; CDR2 reads YNFKEQ. The CDR3 nucleotides read TGTGCCAGCAGCGCTAGCGGGTCAGGGGATACGCAGTATTTT. As protein: CASSASGSGDTQYF.

The rearrangement joins TRBV11-1 to TRBJ2-1, with TRBD2 matching 10 bases. After removal of 4 bases from V and 0 bases from J, the junction contained 9 bases not matched to a gene. CDR1 is SGHAT, CDR2 FQDESV, per germline (reference sequence). The CDR3 extends over 18 amino acids. Written as DNA, the CDR3 is TGTGCCAGCAGCTCCCCTGGGGCTAGCGGGAGCTCCTACAATGAGCAGTTCTTC. Protein: CASSSPGASGSSYNEQFF.

CDR3 nucleotide sequence: TGTGCCAGCACCCGGACAGAAATAGCCAAAAACATTCAGTACTTC. It translates to CASTRTEIAKNIQYF. The chain recombines TRBV7-2 with TRBJ2-4; a weak D match, TRBD1 (6 bases). The CDR3 totals 15 residues. Germline-derived CDR1 and CDR2 are SGHTA and FQGNSA. Trimming left V 7 bases short and J 0 bases short, with 13 bases between.

This clonotype turned up a few times. This chain connects TRBV12-3 or TRBV12-4 to TRBJ2-3; TRBD2 agrees at 13 bases. The CDR3 length is 19 residues. V shed 6 bases, J shed 3 bases, and the junction held 15 bases outside the gene matches. CDR3 coding DNA: TGTGCCAGCAGCTCAGGCCTAGGACTAGCGGGAGTCGGAACAGATACGCAGTATTTT. Its protein product is CASSSGLGLAGVGTDTQYF.

The chain joins TRBV20-1 to TRBJ2-1; D remains unclear. This CDR3 region has 13 residues. Trimming shortened V by 6 bases and J by 0 bases, and 9 bases separated the two germline ends. Per germline, CDR1 DFQATT and CDR2 SNEGSKA (reference sequence). As DNA, the CDR3 is TGCAGTGCCGCGGACCACTCCTACAATGAGCAGTTCTTC. Encoded protein: CSAADHSYNEQFF.

Only one count was recorded for this clonotype. The chain has TRBV7-9 and TRBJ2-3, with 8 bases identical to TRBD2. V dropped 5 bases and J dropped 7; count of bases not matched to a gene: 17. Germline values: CDR1 SEHNR, CDR2 FQNEAQ (reference sequence). CDR3 length: 17 amino acids. The CDR3: CASSAFTGTRRQNTQYF. The CDR3 DNA follows: TGTGCCAGCAGCGCTTTCACCGGGACTAGAAGGCAAAATACGCAGTATTTT.

The chain has TRBV7-3 and TRBJ1-6, with D uncertain. The CDR3 contains 15 residues. The V and J ends lost 5 bases and 5 bases respectively, with 13 bases between them. Germline CDR1 reads SGHTA; CDR2 reads FQGTGA. CDR3 in DNA: TGTGCCAGCAGCCCGTGGCAGCGAGATAATTCACCCCTCCACTTT. Its translation: CASSPWQRDNSPLHF.